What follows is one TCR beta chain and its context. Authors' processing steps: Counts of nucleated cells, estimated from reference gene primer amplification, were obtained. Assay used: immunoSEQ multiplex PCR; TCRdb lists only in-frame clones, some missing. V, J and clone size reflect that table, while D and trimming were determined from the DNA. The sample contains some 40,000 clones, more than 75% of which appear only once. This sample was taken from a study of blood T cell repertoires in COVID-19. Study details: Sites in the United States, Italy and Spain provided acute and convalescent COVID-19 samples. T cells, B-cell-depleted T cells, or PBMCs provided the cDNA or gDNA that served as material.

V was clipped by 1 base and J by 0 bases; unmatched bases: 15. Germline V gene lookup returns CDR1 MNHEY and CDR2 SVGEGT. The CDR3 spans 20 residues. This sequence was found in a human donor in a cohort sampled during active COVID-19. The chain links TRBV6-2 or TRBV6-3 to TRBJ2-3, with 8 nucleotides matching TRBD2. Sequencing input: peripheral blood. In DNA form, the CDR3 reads TGTGCCAGCAGTTACTTTTCGGAAGGCGGGAGGAGTACTAGCACAGATACGCAGTATTTT. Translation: CASSYFSEGGRSTSTDTQYF.